The rows below give T cell receptor beta chains drawn from one sample of a study of T cell responses to AZD1222 COVID-19 vaccine. Sequenced by immunoSEQ multiplex PCR; TCRdb stores in-frame clones only, minus some. The sample has 90,000 to 120,000 clones, roughly 90% seen once; the top ten hold less than 8%. Sequences were derived from peripheral blood, sampled on day 0 of AZD1222 vaccination. These receptors were taken from an adult in good health. CDR3s include the opening cysteine and the closing phenylalanine or tryptophan.

>TRBV19|16|TRBJ2-5
CASSLSGRAFGETQYF
>TRBV7-3|13|TRBJ1-1
CASSFRPGREAFF
>TRBV7-9|12|TRBJ2-7
CASSPPRDEQYF
>TRBV9|9|TRBJ2-7
CASGYEQYF
>TRBV2|15|TRBJ1-1
CASSPGVKGNTEAFF
>TRBV19|15|TRBJ2-2
CASSPRLAPTGELFF
>TRBV7-3|17|TRBJ2-3
CASSLTQRGQGTDTQYF
>TRBV4-2|15|TRBJ2-2
CASSPHWDNPGELFF
>TRBV7-2|16|TRBJ1-6
CASSLQMTGGNSPLHF
>TRBV9|14|TRBJ2-2
CASSVNSNTGELFF
>TRBV6-5|14|TRBJ1-4
CASKATIVSEKLFF
>TRBV19|14|TRBJ1-5
CASSTGENNQPQHF
>TRBV30|12|TRBJ1-6
CAWEPGNSPLHF
>TRBV4-3|16|TRBJ2-6
CASSQEGNSGANVLTF
>TRBV7-9|15|TRBJ2-3
CASSGVSVATDTQYF